This is a list of T cell receptor beta chains from one sample in a study of T cell repertoires in cytomegalovirus infection. TCRdb itself ran the reads through MiXCR, one entry per CDR3 protein. The data hold about 210,000 distinct CDR3 sequences, with around 6.2% observed a single time. Sequencing was done on a sample of PBMCs. These receptor sequences come from a human donor in good health (CMV status not recorded). Some clones in this sample may be carry-over from other donors' samples. CDR3s include the opening cysteine and the closing phenylalanine or tryptophan. D genes are given only for firm matches. Expanded clones are given a class, and other clones once, few, many or no size at all.

TRBJ2-2 many TRBD2 TRBV10-3 TGTGCCATCAGAACTAGCGGGGGGGACACCGGGGAGCTGTTTTTT CAIRTSGGDTGELFF
TRBJ2-7 many TRBD1 TRBV7-2 TGTGCCAGCAGCCTATTAACCGGGACAGGGGGTAACGAGCAGTACTTC CASSLLTGTGGNEQYF
TRBJ1-2 many . TRBV7-9 TGTGCCAGCAGCTTACAACAGGGCAACTATGGCTACACCTTC CASSLQQGNYGYTF
TRBJ1-1 many TRBD1 TRBV6-2/TRBV6-3 TGTGCCAGCATGAAGGTACAGGGGGCAACTGAAGCTTTCTTT CASMKVQGATEAFF
TRBJ2-1 many . TRBV12-3/TRBV12-4 TGTGCCAGCAGTTTAGGATCCTCCGGTGAGCAGTTCTTC CASSLGSSGEQFF
TRBJ1-2 many TRBD1 TRBV7-2 TGTGCCAGCAGCCGGACAGGGAACTATGGCTACACCTTC CASSRTGNYGYTF
TRBJ2-3 many . TRBV20-1 TGCAGTGCTAGAGGCCCCCGGACAGATACGCAGTATTTT CSARGPRTDTQYF
TRBJ2-7 few TRBD1 TRBV20-1 TGCAGTGCTAGAACCGGGACAGCCACCTACGAGCAGTACTTC CSARTGTATYEQYF
TRBJ2-5 . . TRBV12-3/TRBV12-4 TGTGCCAGCAGTTTTAATCCAGAGACCCAGTACTTC CASSFNPETQYF
TRBJ1-1 many . TRBV20-1 TGCAGTGCCCTAGTCAGGAACACTGAAGCTTTCTTT CSALVRNTEAFF
TRBJ2-7 many TRBD2 TRBV15 TGTGCCACCAGCAGCCCCAGCGGGGGACGAGGCTACGAGCAGTACTTC CATSSPSGGRGYEQYF
TRBJ2-4 . TRBD2 TRBV20-1 TGCAGTGCCACTTACCACCGAATTATGCCGGGACTAGCGGTGGGTATTCAGTACTTC CSATYHRIMPGLAVGIQYF
TRBJ2-1 many . TRBV5-1 TGCGCCAGCAGCGGTTCCTACAATGAGCAGTTCTTC CASSGSYNEQFF
TRBJ1-5 many TRBD1 TRBV7-8 TGTGCCAGCAGCTTACGACAGGGGGTCCAGCCCCAGCATTTT CASSLRQGVQPQHF
TRBJ2-1 many . TRBV7-2 TGTGCCAGCAGCTCCGGGGGAGAGCGTGAGCAGTTCTTC CASSSGGEREQFF
TRBJ1-5 . TRBD1 TRBV28 TGTGCCAGCATGGCGGCAGGGGGGTTGAGCAATCAGCCCCAGCATTTT CASMAAGGLSNQPQHF
TRBJ2-2 many TRBD1 TRBV2 TGTGCCAGCAGGGCAGGGGGCGGCGGGGAGCTGTTTTTT CASRAGGGGELFF
TRBJ1-1 few . TRBV19 TGTGCCAGTAGTATGGAAGTCATGAACACTGAAGCTTTCTTT CASSMEVMNTEAFF
TRBJ2-2 many . TRBV4-3 TGCGCCAGCAGCCTTCAAGTCCGCGGAGCGAACACCGGGGAGCTGTTTTTT CASSLQVRGANTGELFF
TRBJ2-2 many . TRBV10-3 TGTGCCATCACCCCGACAGGGAACACCGGGGAGCTGTTTTTT CAITPTGNTGELFF
TRBJ1-4 many . TRBV6-5 TGTGCCAGCAGTTACTCGCGGCAGGGAGAGGAAAAACTGTTTTTT CASSYSRQGEEKLFF
TRBJ2-7 many . TRBV6-1 TGTGCCAGCAGTGTGTACGAGCAGTACTTC CASSVYEQYF
TRBJ1-1 many . TRBV7-2 TGTGCCAGCAGCTTAGCCCCAATATCAAGCACTGAAGCTTTCTTT CASSLAPISSTEAFF
TRBJ2-7 many . TRBV7-2 TGTGCCAGCAGCTTTGACAGGAACTACGAGCAGTACTTC CASSFDRNYEQYF
TRBJ1-6 many . TRBV7-2 TGTGCCAGCAGCCCGGCCTCCTATAATTCACCCCTCCACTTT CASSPASYNSPLHF
TRBJ2-1 many TRBD2 TRBV29-1 TGCAGCGTCAGAGGACTAGCGGGACCTTTAGGCAATGAGCAGTTCTTC CSVRGLAGPLGNEQFF
TRBJ2-1 few . TRBV30 TGTGCCTGGAGTCTCAACAATGAGCAGTTCTTC CAWSLNNEQFF
TRBJ2-2 few TRBD2 TRBV5-4 TGTGCCAGCAGTTCCCTAGCGGGGGGGACCGGGGAGCTGTTTTTT CASSSLAGGTGELFF
TRBJ1-4 many TRBD1 TRBV14 TGTGCCAGCAGCTCCTTAGACAGGGCGAATGAAAAACTGTTTTTT CASSSLDRANEKLFF
TRBJ2-1 few TRBD1 TRBV9 TGTGCCAGCAGCGGAGGGACAGGGGGTTACAATGAGCAGTTCTTC CASSGGTGGYNEQFF
TRBJ1-5 many . TRBV19 TGTGCCAGTACCGCGGGCGGGTGGGATCAGCCCCAGCATTTT CASTAGGWDQPQHF
TRBJ2-5 many TRBD2 TRBV13 TGTGCCAGCAGCTGGACTAGCGGGGGGGAAGAGACCCAGTACTTC CASSWTSGGEETQYF
TRBJ2-5 many TRBD1 TRBV28 TGTGCCAGCAGTTTGACAGGGGAAGGGCAGACCCAGTACTTC CASSLTGEGQTQYF
TRBJ2-7 few . TRBV5-1 TGCGCCAGCAGCTTGGGGACGGCGACTTACTACGAGCAGTACTTC CASSLGTATYYEQYF
TRBJ2-2 many . TRBV7-6 TGTGCCAGCAGCTCCGACGGGAACACCGGGGAGCTGTTTTTT CASSSDGNTGELFF
TRBJ1-5 many TRBD1 TRBV6-2/TRBV6-3 TGTGCCAGCGCGCAGGGGGGGATCCAGCCCCAGCATTTT CASAQGGIQPQHF
TRBJ2-3 few . TRBV20-1 TGCAGTGCTCGGGTGAGCGGTCCAGATACGCAGTATTTT CSARVSGPDTQYF
TRBJ2-7 many . TRBV7-2 TGTGCCAGCAGCTTAATGGGGGGTCCCGACGAGCAGTACTTC CASSLMGGPDEQYF
TRBJ2-4 many . TRBV7-2 TGTGCCAGCAGCAAAGGAGGGGCAGTTTCCAAAAACATTCAGTACTTC CASSKGGAVSKNIQYF
TRBJ2-1 many TRBD2 TRBV18 TGTGCCAGCTCACTTCAACTAGCGGGCCACGGCGATGAGCAGTTCTTC CASSLQLAGHGDEQFF
TRBJ2-2 many TRBD1 TRBV7-2 TGTGCCAGCAGCAGCTACAGGGGGCCCGACACCGGGGAGCTGTTTTTT CASSSYRGPDTGELFF
TRBJ2-2 many TRBD1 TRBV11-2 TGTGCCAGCAGCTTGACAGGGGAGAGTAGCGGGGAGCTGTTTTTT CASSLTGESSGELFF
TRBJ2-3 . . TRBV2 TGTGCCAGCAAACGGGGGATCGCAGATACGCAGTATTTT CASKRGIADTQYF
TRBJ1-2 few . TRBV5-6 TGTGCCAGCAGCCCCCTTGGGGCAGAAGGGGGCTACACCTTC CASSPLGAEGGYTF
TRBJ2-6 many TRBD1 TRBV7-3 TGTGCCAGCAGTCCGACAGGGGGCTCGATCTCTGGGGCCAACGTCCTGACTTTC CASSPTGGSISGANVLTF
TRBJ1-1 many . TRBV6-2/TRBV6-3 TGTGCCAGCAGTTACACGGGACGGTTGAACACTGAAGCTTTCTTT CASSYTGRLNTEAFF
TRBJ1-6 many . TRBV23-1 TGCGCCAGCAGGGACAATTCACCCCTCCACTTT CASRDNSPLHF
TRBJ2-3 many . TRBV28 TGTGCCAGCAGTCGACAGTTAAGCCTCACAGATACGCAGTATTTT CASSRQLSLTDTQYF
TRBJ1-3 many . TRBV5-4 TGTGCCAGCAGCTGGAGATCGGGACAAAGACCCGGAAACACCATATATTTT CASSWRSGQRPGNTIYF
TRBJ1-3 many TRBD1 TRBV20-1 TGCAGTGCCACAGGGGATTCTGGAAACACCATATATTTT CSATGDSGNTIYF
TRBJ2-2 few . TRBV6-2/TRBV6-3 TGTGCCAGCTACAAAAGGGGTTACACCGGGGAGCTGTTTTTT CASYKRGYTGELFF
TRBJ2-1 few . TRBV20-1 TGCAGTGCTAGAGCACCATTGTACAATGAGCAGTTCTTC CSARAPLYNEQFF
TRBJ2-7 many . TRBV6-5 TGTGCCAGCAGTTACGCGGGACAGCACGAATTCGAGCAGTACTTC CASSYAGQHEFEQYF
TRBJ2-2 few . TRBV19 TGTGCCAGTAGTATAATAGGGCACACCGGGGAGCTGTTTTTT CASSIIGHTGELFF
TRBJ2-1 . TRBD2 TRBV4-2 TGTGCCAGCAGCCAAGCGGGGACTACCAATGAGCAGTTCTTC CASSQAGTTNEQFF
TRBJ2-5 many TRBD1 TRBV7-2 TGTGCCAGCAGCGACGGGACAGTACGACAAGAGACCCAGTACTTC CASSDGTVRQETQYF
TRBJ1-3 many TRBD1 TRBV7-2 TGTGCCAGCAGCGCGACAGGGCCTCCTTCCTCTGGAAACACCATATATTTT CASSATGPPSSGNTIYF
TRBJ1-4 many . TRBV28 TGTGCCAGCACCTTGACCGGAGGGGGTGAAAAACTGTTTTTT CASTLTGGGEKLFF
TRBJ2-2 many TRBD1 TRBV7-8 TGTGCCAGCAGCCCCTCCCGGACAGGGTTTGTCGGCGGGGAGCTGTTTTTT CASSPSRTGFVGGELFF
TRBJ1-6 . . TRBV20-1 TGCAGTGCTAGAGATCCGGGTAGGGGTTCACCCCTCCACTTT CSARDPGRGSPLHF